Each of the 3 T cell receptor beta chains below was sequenced from the same sample in a study of radiotherapy plus CTLA-4 blockade in lung cancer. Here immunoSEQ multiplex PCR was the method, and the copy in TCRdb shows in-frame clones only, minus some. There are about 48,000 clones in the sample; 75% to 90% occur only once, and less than 20% lies in the top ten. This sample comprised peripheral blood, obtained from a patient treated with radiotherapy plus ipilimumab. These receptors were taken from a human donor with non-small cell lung cancer that progressed on radiotherapy plus ipilimumab. Some clones in this sample may be carry-over from other donors' samples.

The gene calls are TRBV27 and TRBJ1-2, with TRBD1 identical over 9 bases. This CDR3 region has 14 residues. V gave up 8 bases and J gave up 6 bases; unmatched junction bases: 10. Germline values: CDR1 MNHEY, CDR2 SMNVEV (reference sequence). The CDR3 coding sequence is TGTGCCAGCGGACCGGGGACAGGGTATAATGGCTACACCTTC. It codes for CASGPGTGYNGYTF.

This rearrangement joins TRBV14 to TRBJ1-4, with D maybe TRBD1 (6 bases). The CDR3 contains 16 residues. V lost 1 base to trimming and J lost 8 bases, with 17 bases between them. Per germline, CDR1 SGHDN and CDR2 FVKESK. CDR3 in DNA: TGTGCCAGCAGCCAAGGCGCGACAGGCGGACGGGAAAAACTGTTTTTT. Translated: CASSQGATGGREKLFF.

To note about this clone: A junction end diverges from the germline sequence, so it may reflect a read error. The chain combines TRBV7-3 with TRBJ1-6; weak D call: TRBD1 (6 bases). In germline, CDR1 is SGHTA, CDR2 FQGTGA. This CDR3 has 14 residues. The DNA of the CDR3 is TGTGCCAGCAGCTTTGGTGTACAGGGTTCAACCCTCCACTTT. It encodes CASSFGVQGSTLHF.